This T cell receptor (beta chain) stems from a study of regulatory T cells in long-lasting Graves disease. Time point meaning: newly diagnosed GD, antithyroid drugs for less than 3 months. Construction of the TCR library relied on RNA isolated from PBMCs. Findings of the study overall: A greater number of public clonotypes (2,741) was shared by persistent patients than by new patients (roughly 880).

The table lists this clonotype with many counts. The antigen remains unidentified. Germline values: CDR1 DFQATT, CDR2 SNEGSKA (reference sequence). The CDR3 extends over 15 amino acids. Trimming pared 0 bases from V and 0 bases from J, leaving 12 bases between. Library construction for TCR beta used iRepertoire HTBI primers and Arm-PCR of CDR3 regions. TCRdb analysed the multiplex PCR reads with MiXCR anew, one entry per CDR3 protein. The profile shows over 200,000 distinct CDR3 sequences, approximately 18% of them singletons. This same sample was also taken into another study, of T cells in Graves' hyperthyroidism and ophthalmopathy. That source reports: Within blood appeared most thyroid clonotypes that had expanded above 0.001. In validation, the model predicted ophthalmopathy. These predictions came a median approximately 6.5 months before onset.

The receptor was derived from a woman in her twenties or thirties with Graves disease. The source was peripheral blood mononuclear cells (PBMCs), collected at new diagnosis, from a patient treated with antithyroid drugs. The genes are TRBV20-1 and TRBJ2-7; D is unresolved. The CDR3 loop reads CSARDRRGSSYEQYF. In DNA form, the CDR3 reads TGCAGTGCTAGAGATCGTCGAGGTAGCTCCTACGAGCAGTACTTC.